This TCR beta chain was captured by sequencing in a study of T cell changes during pregnancy in multiple sclerosis. Looked up from germline, CDR1 is MNHEY and CDR2 is SMNVEV (reference sequence). Trimming shortened V by 2 bases and J by 0 bases, and 14 bases separated the two germline ends. The CDR3 contains 16 residues. The assay was immunoSEQ multiplex PCR, and TCRdb's table has in-frame clones only and misses some. The sample lists roughly 40,000 clones; 75% to 95% were seen once. The origin of this receptor is a female donor in good health, enrolled as a control in a pregnancy study. The genes are TRBV27 and TRBJ2-7; maybe TRBD1 (5 bases). Specimen: CD4+ T cells from peripheral blood mononuclear cells, collected after pregnancy. This CDR3 reads CASSLMGLGSSYEQYF. The CDR3 coding sequence is TGTGCCAGCAGTTTAATGGGGCTGGGTAGCTCCTACGAGCAGTACTTC.